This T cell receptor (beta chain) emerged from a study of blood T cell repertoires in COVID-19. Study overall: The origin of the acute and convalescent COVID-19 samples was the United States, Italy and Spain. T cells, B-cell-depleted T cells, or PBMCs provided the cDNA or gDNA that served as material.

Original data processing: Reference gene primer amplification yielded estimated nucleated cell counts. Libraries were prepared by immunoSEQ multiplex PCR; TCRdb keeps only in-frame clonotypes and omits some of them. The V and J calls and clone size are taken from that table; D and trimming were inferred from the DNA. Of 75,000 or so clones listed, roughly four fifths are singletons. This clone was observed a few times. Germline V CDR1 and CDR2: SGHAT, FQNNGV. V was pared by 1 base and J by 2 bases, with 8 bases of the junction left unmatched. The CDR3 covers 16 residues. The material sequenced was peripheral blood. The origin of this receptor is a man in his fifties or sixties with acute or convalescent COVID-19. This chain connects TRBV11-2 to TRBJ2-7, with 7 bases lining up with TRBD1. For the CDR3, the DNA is TGTGCCAGCAGCTTAGCCCCCGGAGGACAGGCCTACGAGCAGTACTTC. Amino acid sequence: CASSLAPGGQAYEQYF.